This is a list of T cell receptor beta chains from one sample in a study of T-cell reconstitution after alpha-beta-depleted transplantation in children. TCRdb reanalysed the PCR reads using MiXCR and keeps one entry per CDR3 protein. The sample has about 200,000 distinct CDR3 sequences, around 8.4% seen once. Sequencing used PBMCs, mostly from graft donor cells, obtained 360 days after TCRalphabeta/CD19-depleted stem cell transplant. Every receptor here comes from a male patient between 2 and 15 years old who had a stem cell transplant for acute myeloid leukemia, so the T cells may come from the graft donor. Both conserved end residues are part of each CDR3.

v_call	j_call	cdr3_aa
TRBV20-1	TRBJ2-2	CSVLRQGDTGELFF
TRBV20-1	TRBJ2-5	CSASALGQETQYF
TRBV20-1	TRBJ2-7	CSAGSGRSYEQYF
TRBV6-5	TRBJ2-1	CASSYKEDEQFF
TRBV20-1	TRBJ1-5	CSARPGLPNQPQHF
TRBV12-3/TRBV12-4	TRBJ1-2	CASSLNLRGRDGYTF
TRBV12-3/TRBV12-4	TRBJ2-5	CASTLDRGVETQYF
TRBV20-1	TRBJ1-2	CSARGPYGYTF
TRBV20-1	TRBJ1-5	CSAWDSSNQPQHF
TRBV29-1	TRBJ2-2	CSVVRDTWNTGELFF
TRBV29-1	TRBJ2-5	CSVDGGLKETQYF
TRBV5-1	TRBJ1-5	CASSPTGSQPQHF
TRBV28	TRBJ2-3	CASRNGLAGDSDTQYF
TRBV7-3	TRBJ2-3	CASSTDGQGNTQYF
TRBV12-3/TRBV12-4	TRBJ2-3	CASSFKVPRDTQYF
TRBV2	TRBJ2-5	CASSDMGETQYF
TRBV29-1	TRBJ2-5	CSVEPSETQYF
TRBV10-3	TRBJ2-3	CAISESRTSGRGSDTQYF
TRBV24-1	TRBJ2-1	CATSDPARLDNEQFF
TRBV5-1	TRBJ1-1	CASSPRAGKGANTEAFF
TRBV2	TRBJ2-2	CASSTGPGNTGELFF
TRBV7-3	TRBJ2-3	CASSLLAGDTDTQYF
TRBV20-1	TRBJ2-2	CSARGAGRNTGELFF
TRBV29-1	TRBJ1-1	CSASGQVNTEAFF
TRBV12-3/TRBV12-4	TRBJ2-7	CASSRQGYEQYF
TRBV20-1	TRBJ2-3	CSASLDRGDTQYF
TRBV5-5	TRBJ2-2	CASTLLAQYTGELFF
TRBV6-5	TRBJ2-7	CASSYVTGGYEQYF
TRBV6-5	TRBJ1-3	CASSPQGGEYENTIYF
TRBV12-3/TRBV12-4	TRBJ1-2	CASAPTGLYGYTF
TRBV2	TRBJ2-1	CASSDPRGGLGEQFF
TRBV7-2	TRBJ2-7	CASSLARGRLKTYEQYF
TRBV20-1	TRBJ1-4	CSAHSLTSATNEKLFF
TRBV7-2	TRBJ2-7	CASSQDRGPYEQYF
TRBV4-3	TRBJ2-3	CASSQEQGTDTQYF
TRBV20-1	TRBJ1-4	CSASNQPGEKLFF
TRBV12-3/TRBV12-4	TRBJ2-2	CASSRASTGELFF
TRBV5-1	TRBJ2-5	CAAGSEQETQYF
TRBV7-3	TRBJ2-2	CASSLLAGEANTGELFF
TRBV2	TRBJ1-1	CASSETRTGRAFF
TRBV12-3/TRBV12-4	TRBJ2-3	CASSLGGQGAADTQYF
TRBV6-5	TRBJ2-7	CASSYATGRYEQYF
TRBV7-2	TRBJ2-7	CASSLRMPLGQASYEQYF
TRBV25-1	TRBJ2-1	CASSVSAGVYNEQFF
TRBV11-2	TRBJ1-3	CASSSQRPRAGNTIYF
TRBV4-2	TRBJ2-3	CASSQDILRDSRADTQYF
TRBV5-1	TRBJ2-5	CASGLAGGPEETQYF
TRBV5-1	TRBJ2-1	CASSLGRSYNEQFF
TRBV7-3	TRBJ2-1	CASSLTGLGEYNEQFF
TRBV29-1	TRBJ2-3	CSAEGRQADTQYF
TRBV5-1	TRBJ2-3	CASSLVRGSPFQLDTQYF
TRBV12-3/TRBV12-4	TRBJ2-1	CTSSLKWSGRPTRVNEQFF
TRBV20-1	TRBJ2-2	CSASRLAANTGELFF